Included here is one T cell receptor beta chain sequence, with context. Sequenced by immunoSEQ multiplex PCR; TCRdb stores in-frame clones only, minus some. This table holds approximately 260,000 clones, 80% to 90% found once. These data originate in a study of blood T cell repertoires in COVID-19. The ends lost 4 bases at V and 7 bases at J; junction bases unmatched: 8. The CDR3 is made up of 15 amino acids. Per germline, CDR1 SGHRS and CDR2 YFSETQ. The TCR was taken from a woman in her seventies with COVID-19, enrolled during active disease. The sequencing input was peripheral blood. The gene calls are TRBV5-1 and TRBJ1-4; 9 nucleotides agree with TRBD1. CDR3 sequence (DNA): TGCGCCAGCAGCGAGGTGACAGGGGGTCGTGAAAAACTGTTTTTT. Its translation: CASSEVTGGREKLFF. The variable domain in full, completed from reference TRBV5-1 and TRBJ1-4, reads KAGVTQTPRYLIKTRGQQVTLSCSPISGHRSVSWYQQTPGQGLQFLFEYFSETQRNKGNFPGRFSGRQFSNSRSEMNVSTLELGDSALYLCASSEVTGGREKLFFGSGTQLSVL.